This is a list of T cell receptor beta chains from one sample in a study of T cells after yellow fever vaccination. TCRdb recomputed calls from the 5' RACE reads with MiXCR, one row per CDR3 protein. The data contain some 110,000 distinct CDR3 sequences, 7.2% of them singletons. The input for sequencing was CD4+ T cells sorted from PBMCs, taken roughly seven weeks after the first yellow fever vaccination. Receptors were obtained from a man younger than 35 who received the YFV17D yellow fever vaccine. Both conserved end residues are part of each CDR3. The order of the fields is V gene, J gene, D gene, clone size, CDR3 DNA, CDR3 protein. The D gene is left open where the match is weak. Some rows have no size entry. The others give once, few or many, or a class for an expanded clone.

TRBV6-1	TRBJ2-7	-	many	TGTGCCAGCAGTCTCGGGCCGATGGGGTCCTACGAGCAGTACTTC	CASSLGPMGSYEQYF
TRBV7-3	TRBJ2-5	-	-	TGTGCCAGCAGCTTGAATGGGGGCTTGGAGATCCAGTACTTC	CASSLNGGLEIQYF
TRBV11-2	TRBJ1-2	TRBD1	many	TGTGCCAGCAGCTTACTACAGGGGGCTGATGGCTACACCTTC	CASSLLQGADGYTF
TRBV5-1	TRBJ2-3	-	many	TGCGCCAGTTTACAGGGAGACGCAATCAGAGATACGCAGTATTTT	CASLQGDAIRDTQYF
TRBV4-1	TRBJ2-7	TRBD1	many	TGCGCCAGCAGCCAAGGCGGGGCGGGGACAGGGAACTCCTACGAGCAGTACTTC	CASSQGGAGTGNSYEQYF
TRBV20-1	TRBJ2-3	-	few	TGCAGTGCTCGATTCGGACGGATGATCACAGATACGCAGTATTTT	CSARFGRMITDTQYF
TRBV20-1	TRBJ2-5	TRBD1	many	TGCAGTGCGCCTCCGGGACAGAAAGCCGAGACCCAGTACTTC	CSAPPGQKAETQYF
TRBV27	TRBJ1-5	-	many	TGTGCCAGCAGTTTAAGGTGGACCGCGCCCCAGCATTTT	CASSLRWTAPQHF
TRBV5-1	TRBJ2-3	-	few	TGCGCCAGCAGCTTCCGGCGGGGCCAGACAGATACGCAGTATTTT	CASSFRRGQTDTQYF
TRBV7-2	TRBJ2-4	TRBD1	many	TGTGCCAGCAGCCCCGGGACAGGTGGGAACATTCAGTACTTC	CASSPGTGGNIQYF
TRBV7-2	TRBJ2-1	TRBD1	-	TGTGCCAGCAGCTTGGAACCACAGGGGTACAATGAGCAGTTCTTC	CASSLEPQGYNEQFF
TRBV6-5	TRBJ2-3	-	few	TGTGCCAGCAGACCCGGGACAGATACGCAGTATTTT	CASRPGTDTQYF
TRBV4-2	TRBJ2-7	-	few	TGTGCCAGCAGCCAAGAGGTGGGAGGACCAAACCGAGACCTATACGAGCAGTACTTC	CASSQEVGGPNRDLYEQYF
TRBV7-2	TRBJ2-1	-	many	TGTGCCAGCAGCTTAGCGTTCCGAGATGAGCAGTTCTTC	CASSLAFRDEQFF
TRBV20-1	TRBJ1-1	-	many	TGCAGTGCTAGAGGATCCAGGGGTTTAGCTTTCTTT	CSARGSRGLAFF
TRBV12-3/TRBV12-4	TRBJ1-4	-	many	TGTGCCAGCAGTTCCCCCGGTGGGACTAATGAAAAACTGTTTTTT	CASSSPGGTNEKLFF
TRBV6-2/TRBV6-3	TRBJ2-7	TRBD1	many	TGTGCCAGCAGCCTACGGACAGGGCCATCCGTGGAGCAGTACTTC	CASSLRTGPSVEQYF
TRBV5-1	TRBJ2-7	-	-	TGCGCCAGCAGCTTTCGCCCGACGGGGTCCTACGAGCAGTACTTC	CASSFRPTGSYEQYF
TRBV7-2	TRBJ2-1	-	-	TGTGCCAGCAGCGCTACGGGGGACTCCTACAATGAGCAGTTCTTC	CASSATGDSYNEQFF
TRBV29-1	TRBJ2-1	-	few	TGCAGCGTTGAACAATCCGCCCTCCGGAGTGAGCAGTTCTTC	CSVEQSALRSEQFF
TRBV24-1	TRBJ2-5	-	many	TGTGCCACCAGTGATGCCGCAGGGCAACAAGAGACCCAGTACTTC	CATSDAAGQQETQYF
TRBV18	TRBJ1-1	-	many	TGTGCCAGCTCACCACAGGGTCAGAACACTGAAGCTTTCTTT	CASSPQGQNTEAFF
TRBV18	TRBJ1-6	-	-	TGTGCCAGCATGGAGTACGGAGTCTCCTATAATTCACCCCTCCACTTT	CASMEYGVSYNSPLHF
TRBV5-5	TRBJ2-6	-	many	TGTGCCAGCAGAAGGGATTCTGGGGCCAACGTCCTGACTTTC	CASRRDSGANVLTF
TRBV7-2	TRBJ2-7	-	many	TGTGCCAGCAGCTTAATCGGGGACGAGCAGTACTTC	CASSLIGDEQYF
TRBV5-1	TRBJ2-3	TRBD2	many	TGCGCCAGCAGCCGGAGCGGGGGGGCCTCAGATACGCAGTATTTT	CASSRSGGASDTQYF
TRBV10-3	TRBJ2-4	-	many	TGTGCCATCAGTGCTGAGGGAAACATTCAGTACTTC	CAISAEGNIQYF
TRBV5-6	TRBJ2-1	-	-	TGTGCCAGCAGCTTGGCGCGGCGAAGCTCCTACAATGAGCAGTTCTTC	CASSLARRSSYNEQFF
TRBV3-1	TRBJ2-2	TRBD2	many	TGTGCCAGCAGCTCGGGGACTACTAACACCGGGGAGCTGTTTTTT	CASSSGTTNTGELFF
TRBV5-1	TRBJ2-1	TRBD1	many	TGCGCCAGCAGCACCGACAGGGGAGGCAATGAGCAGTTCTTC	CASSTDRGGNEQFF
TRBV29-1	TRBJ1-5	-	many	TGCAGCGTTGAGTGGGGGTTAAATCAGCCCCAGCATTTT	CSVEWGLNQPQHF
TRBV4-3	TRBJ2-5	TRBD2	many	TGCGCCAGCAGCCAAGCTCGGCTAGCGGGGGGGTACCAAGAGACCCAGTACTTC	CASSQARLAGGYQETQYF
TRBV5-1	TRBJ2-4	-	many	TGCGCCAGCAGCTTGGGGGGAGGCGGCAAAAACATTCAGTACTTC	CASSLGGGGKNIQYF
TRBV12-3/TRBV12-4	TRBJ1-5	TRBD1	many	TGTGCCAGCAGTACGGGACAGAACAATCAGCCCCAGCATTTT	CASSTGQNNQPQHF
TRBV4-3	TRBJ2-7	-	many	TGCGCCAGCAGCGCCGACAGGTCCTACGAGCAGTACTTC	CASSADRSYEQYF
TRBV7-2	TRBJ2-2	-	many	TGTGCCAGCAGCTATATTAACCGGGAAACCGGGGAGCTGTTTTTT	CASSYINRETGELFF
TRBV18	TRBJ2-3	-	many	TGTGCCAGCTCACCACCCTCCGGACGGATCACAGATACGCAGTATTTT	CASSPPSGRITDTQYF
TRBV20-1	TRBJ1-1	-	many	TGCAGTGTGAGCCCGGGCGTAATAACTGAAGCTTTCTTT	CSVSPGVITEAFF
TRBV20-1	TRBJ2-7	TRBD2	few	TGCAGTGGATCGCGGGGGGCCTACGAGCAGTACTTC	CSGSRGAYEQYF
TRBV7-3	TRBJ1-1	-	many	TGTGCCAGCAGCTTAAGGGTGGACACTGAAGCTTTCTTT	CASSLRVDTEAFF
TRBV7-2	TRBJ2-7	TRBD1	many	TGTGCCAGCAGCTTAGTCGGGACAGGGGCCTACTACGAGCAGTACTTC	CASSLVGTGAYYEQYF
TRBV12-3/TRBV12-4	TRBJ2-7	TRBD1	many	TGTGCCAGCAGTTTTGGCGGACAGGGTTCCTACGAGCAGTACTTC	CASSFGGQGSYEQYF
TRBV7-2	TRBJ2-1	TRBD1	many	TGTGCCAGCAGAATAACCGGGACAGATTACAATGAGCAGTTCTTC	CASRITGTDYNEQFF
TRBV6-1	TRBJ1-5	TRBD1	many	TGTGCCAGCAGCCGACACCGGGACAGGAGAAATCAGCCCCAGCATTTT	CASSRHRDRRNQPQHF
TRBV5-1	TRBJ2-3	-	many	TGCGCCAGCAGCTTGGCTGGACCCCACACAGATACGCAGTATTTT	CASSLAGPHTDTQYF
TRBV4-1	TRBJ1-2	-	many	TGCGCCAGCAGCTTAACGGGGGGCTATGGCTACACCTTC	CASSLTGGYGYTF
TRBV19	TRBJ1-5	-	many	TGTGCCAGTAGTGGTAGCAATCAGCCCCAGCATTTT	CASSGSNQPQHF
TRBV6-1	TRBJ2-4	TRBD2	many	TGTGCCAGCGCTCAGGTGGGGGGAGCGGGAGCTAAAAACATTCAGTACTTC	CASAQVGGAGAKNIQYF
TRBV18	TRBJ1-4	TRBD1	many	TGTGCCAGCTCAATACCCGGGACAGCAAATGAAAAACTGTTTTTT	CASSIPGTANEKLFF
TRBV5-1	TRBJ2-1	TRBD2	-	TGCGCCAGCACCTTACCCTCTAGCGGGGGGGCCGATGAGCAGTTCTTC	CASTLPSSGGADEQFF
TRBV28	TRBJ1-2	TRBD1	many	TGTGCCAGCAGTTCTCCGGGACAGGGAACCTATGGCTACACCTTC	CASSSPGQGTYGYTF
TRBV7-3	TRBJ2-1	-	few	TGTGCCAGCAGCTCCGGGCCGAGCTCCTACAATGAGCAGTTCTTC	CASSSGPSSYNEQFF
TRBV25-1	TRBJ1-2	-	many	TGTGCCAGCAGTGAATTGATCAAGGGGGGCGCGGGCTATGGCTACACCTTC	CASSELIKGGAGYGYTF
TRBV10-3	TRBJ2-2	TRBD2	many	TGTGCCACCGTTAGCGGGGCGAACACCGGGGAGCTGTTTTTT	CATVSGANTGELFF
TRBV25-1	TRBJ2-7	TRBD1	many	TGTGCCAGCAGTCCACGCGGGACAGGGGACTACGAGCAGTACTTC	CASSPRGTGDYEQYF